This TCR beta chain was sequenced for a study of blood T cell repertoires in COVID-19. For the study at large: Sites in the United States, Italy and Spain provided acute and convalescent COVID-19 samples. T cells, B-cell-depleted T cells, or PBMCs supplied cDNA or gDNA.

Trimming took off 2 bases at V and 7 bases at J, with 18 bases between the two ends. The CDR3 is made up of 15 amino acids. Germline loops: CDR1 SGHDT, CDR2 YYEEEE. The study recruited people aged roughly 18 to 95 years across about 25 US areas. Cohort allocation depended upon clinical history that participants reported. Clones were read by immunoSEQ multiplex PCR, and TCRdb kept only the in-frame ones, dropping some. This sample has around 250,000 clones, with around 93% found just once. This sequence was found in a human donor in a cohort exposed to, infected with or recovered from COVID-19 (not recorded which). The donor label of this sample is uncertain. The chain links TRBV5-6 to TRBJ1-2, with a weak D call TRBD1 (6 bases). Specimen: PBMCs or T cells enriched from blood (not recorded which). CDR3 nucleotide sequence: TGTGCCAGCAGCTTTTTCAGGGCCCGGGGGGCTGGCTACACCTTC. As protein: CASSFFRARGAGYTF.